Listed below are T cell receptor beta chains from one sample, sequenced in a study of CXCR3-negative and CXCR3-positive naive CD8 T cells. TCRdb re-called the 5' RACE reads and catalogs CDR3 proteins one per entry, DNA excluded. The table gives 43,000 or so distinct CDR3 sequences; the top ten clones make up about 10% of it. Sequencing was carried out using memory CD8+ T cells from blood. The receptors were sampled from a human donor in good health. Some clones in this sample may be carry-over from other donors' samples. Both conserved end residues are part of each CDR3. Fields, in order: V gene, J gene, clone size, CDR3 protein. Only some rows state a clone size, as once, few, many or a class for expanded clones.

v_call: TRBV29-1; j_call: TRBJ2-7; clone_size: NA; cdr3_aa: CSVDAGTTYEQYF
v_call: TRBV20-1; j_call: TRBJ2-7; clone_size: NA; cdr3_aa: CSASGGDRGLSYEQYF
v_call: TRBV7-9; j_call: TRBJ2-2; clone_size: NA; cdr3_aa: CASGLAVGELFF
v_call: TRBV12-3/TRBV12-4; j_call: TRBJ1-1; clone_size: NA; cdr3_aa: CASSWGMNTEAFF
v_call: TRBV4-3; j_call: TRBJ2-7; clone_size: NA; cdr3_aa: CASSQDRDRAYEQYF
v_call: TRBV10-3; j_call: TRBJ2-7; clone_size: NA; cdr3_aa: CAISEPQTGNHEQYF
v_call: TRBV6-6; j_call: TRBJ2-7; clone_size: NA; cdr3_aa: CASSRGGVSYEQYF
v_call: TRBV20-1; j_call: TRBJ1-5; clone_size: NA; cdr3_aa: CYDLLAVSNQPQHF
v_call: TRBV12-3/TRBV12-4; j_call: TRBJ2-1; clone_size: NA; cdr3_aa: CASSFRGSGEQFF
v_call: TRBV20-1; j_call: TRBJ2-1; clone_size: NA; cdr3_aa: CGAPLAGVYNEQFF
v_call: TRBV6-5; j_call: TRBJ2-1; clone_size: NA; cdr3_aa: CASRPGEAGALYNEQFF
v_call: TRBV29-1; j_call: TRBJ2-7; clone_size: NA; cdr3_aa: CSVGSGDSYEQYF
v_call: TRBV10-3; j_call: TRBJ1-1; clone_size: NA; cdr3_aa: CAISGSGSEAFF
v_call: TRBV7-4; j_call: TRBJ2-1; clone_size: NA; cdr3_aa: CASSLGLAEPTGGNEQFF
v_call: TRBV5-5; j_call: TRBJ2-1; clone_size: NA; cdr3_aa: CASSLTNEQFF
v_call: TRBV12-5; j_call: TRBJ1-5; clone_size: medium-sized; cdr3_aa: CASAPQGGGNQPQHF
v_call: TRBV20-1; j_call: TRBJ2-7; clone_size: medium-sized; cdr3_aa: CSAKSLGRDYEQYF
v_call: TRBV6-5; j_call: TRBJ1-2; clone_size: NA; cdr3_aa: CASSYSSTSNYGYTF
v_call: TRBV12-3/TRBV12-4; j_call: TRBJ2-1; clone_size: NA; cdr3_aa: CACTLAGGSDNEQFF
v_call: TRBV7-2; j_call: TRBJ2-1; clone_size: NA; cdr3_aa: CASSLTTGPYNEQFF
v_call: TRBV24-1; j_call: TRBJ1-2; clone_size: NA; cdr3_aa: CATSDAGDGYTF
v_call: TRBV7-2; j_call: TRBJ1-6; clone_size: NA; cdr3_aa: CASSLLGQGESPLHF
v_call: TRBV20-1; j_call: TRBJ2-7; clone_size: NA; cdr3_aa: CSARDSRDYEQYF
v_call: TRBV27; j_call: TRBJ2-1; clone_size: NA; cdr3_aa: CASTSVGADLYNEQFF
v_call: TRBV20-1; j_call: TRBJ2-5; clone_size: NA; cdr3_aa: CSATGLAGSEETQYF